These T cell receptor beta chains were read from a single sample in a study of OX40 agonist ivuxolimab in advanced cancers. TCRdb's table, derived via immunoSEQ multiplex PCR, lists solely in-frame clones and lacks some. Of 40,000 to 50,000 clones listed, just under 90% are singletons. The sample here was CD4+ or CD8+ T cells sorted from blood, taken in a trial of the OX40 agonist ivuxolimab. The receptors were sampled from an adult with an advanced solid tumor such as melanoma, head and neck, liver or kidney cancer. CDR3s include the opening cysteine and the closing phenylalanine or tryptophan. Fields, in order: V gene, J gene, clone size, D gene, CDR3 DNA, CDR3 protein. The D gene is left open where the match is weak. Part of the rows lack a size; the others show once, few, many or a class for expanded clones.

TRBV6-1	TRBJ2-7	.	TRBD1	TGTGCCAGCAGGGGGCAGGGGGCATCCTACGAGCAGTACTTC	CASRGQGASYEQYF
TRBV7-6	TRBJ2-5	.	TRBD1	TGTGCCAGCAGAAAAGGGGGCATTGGCCAAGAGACCCAGTACTTC	CASRKGGIGQETQYF
TRBV5-1	TRBJ1-1	.	.	TGCGCCAGCAGCTTGGACACCCGGAACACTGAAGCTTTCTTT	CASSLDTRNTEAFF
TRBV7-9	TRBJ2-3	.	.	TGTGCCAGCAGCTCGAACACAGATACGCAGTATTTT	CASSSNTDTQYF
TRBV11-1	TRBJ2-3	.	TRBD2	TGTGCCAGCAGCGTAGGACTAGCGGGAGTCACAGATACGCAGTATTTT	CASSVGLAGVTDTQYF
TRBV28	TRBJ1-2	.	.	TGTGCCAGCAGTTTAGACGGAGCTAACTATGGCTACACCTTC	CASSLDGANYGYTF
TRBV7-9	TRBJ2-3	.	TRBD2	TGTGCCAGCACCTCCCGGGGGGACTTAAGCACAGATACGCAGTATTTT	CASTSRGDLSTDTQYF
TRBV11-2	TRBJ2-1	.	TRBD1	TGTGCCAGCAGCTTCCGGGACAGGGGAGGGAATGAGCAGTTCTTC	CASSFRDRGGNEQFF
TRBV6-4	TRBJ2-3	.	.	TGTGCCAGCAGCCCCGGAGTGGGGGGCTCGGCAGATACGCAGTATTTT	CASSPGVGGSADTQYF
TRBV9	TRBJ2-5	.	TRBD1	TGTGCCAGCAGCGCCACCGGGACAGTAGAGACCCAGTACTTC	CASSATGTVETQYF
TRBV9	TRBJ1-3	.	.	TGTGCCAGCAGCCCCCTAGGAACTGGAAACACCATATATTTT	CASSPLGTGNTIYF
TRBV19	TRBJ2-7	.	TRBD2	TGTGCCAGTAAATCGGGAGGGCAGTCCTACGAGCAGTACTTC	CASKSGGQSYEQYF
TRBV7-9	TRBJ2-7	once	.	TGTGCCAGCAGCCCCACGAGTTTGTCCTACGAGCAGTACTTC	CASSPTSLSYEQYF
TRBV19	TRBJ1-5	.	.	TGTGCCAGTAGTGTACAGGGTGTCCAGCCCCAGCATTTT	CASSVQGVQPQHF
TRBV19	TRBJ2-1	.	TRBD2	TGTGCCAGTGAGTTAGCGGGGTACAATGAGCAGTTCTTC	CASELAGYNEQFF
TRBV29-1	TRBJ2-3	.	TRBD1	TGCAGCGTAATTTACCTGGGACAGGGGCTCGCAGATACGCAGTATTTT	CSVIYLGQGLADTQYF
TRBV9	TRBJ2-1	few	.	TGTGCCAGCAGCGGGTCACAGGGCCTAAATGAGCAGTTCTTC	CASSGSQGLNEQFF
TRBV5-4	TRBJ1-4	.	.	TGTGCCAGCAGCTTGGGAAATGAAAAACTGTTTTTT	CASSLGNEKLFF
TRBV5-1	TRBJ2-3	once	.	TGCGCCAGCAGCTTGGCCGGGCGGAGCACAGATACGCAGTATTTT	CASSLAGRSTDTQYF
TRBV28	TRBJ1-2	.	.	TGTGCCAGCACTGGACGGATCTATGGCTACACCTTC	CASTGRIYGYTF
TRBV4-1	TRBJ2-5	.	.	TGCGCCAGCAGCCAAGCTCAGGGACAACGGGGGACCCAGTACTTC	CASSQAQGQRGTQYF
TRBV30	TRBJ1-1	few	.	TGTGCCTGGAGAACACAGGGATGGTCTGAAGCTTTCTTT	CAWRTQGWSEAFF
TRBV6-1	TRBJ2-1	.	TRBD2	TGTGCCAGCAGAGTAGGAGCGGGGTACAATGAGCAGTTCTTC	CASRVGAGYNEQFF
TRBV19	TRBJ1-6	.	TRBD1	TGTGCCAGTACTGGAGGGACAGGCAAAAATTCACCCCTCCACTTT	CASTGGTGKNSPLHF
TRBV5-1	TRBJ2-7	.	.	TGCGCCAGCAGCCCCCTACCGACAGAACCCTACGAGCAGTACTTC	CASSPLPTEPYEQYF
TRBV19	TRBJ2-7	.	.	TGTGCCAGTAGTATCCATCAGGGCGAGCAGTACTTC	CASSIHQGEQYF
TRBV6-6	TRBJ2-2	.	.	TGTGCCAGCAGCCGGTGGGTTGAACACCGGGAGCTGTTTTTT	CASSRWVEHRELFF
TRBV5-1	TRBJ2-1	.	.	TGCGCCAGCAGCTGGGCTGGGGCCTATTACAATGAGCAGTTCTTC	CASSWAGAYYNEQFF
TRBV10-3	TRBJ2-2	.	TRBD2	TGTGCCATCAGTCCGGGACTAGCGGGGGGCGGGAACACCGGGGAGCTGTTTTTT	CAISPGLAGGGNTGELFF
TRBV20-1	TRBJ2-7	.	.	TGCAGCGCAGGGCGTGGGTACGAGCAGTACTTC	CSAGRGYEQYF
TRBV12-5	TRBJ2-7	.	.	TGTGCTAGCTCCGACTACAATTACGAGCAGTACTTC	CASSDYNYEQYF
TRBV19	TRBJ1-6	.	TRBD1	TGTGCCAGTAGTGACAGGGGTTCGTGGAATTCACCCCTCCACTTT	CASSDRGSWNSPLHF
TRBV5-1	TRBJ2-3	.	.	TGCGCCAGCAGCAGGTTGGATACCACAGATACGCAGTATTTT	CASSRLDTTDTQYF
TRBV21-1	TRBJ1-5	.	.	TGTGCCAGCAGCACGGGGACGGAAATTAATAGCAATCAGCCCCAGCATTTT	CASSTGTEINSNQPQHF
TRBV10-1	TRBJ2-1	.	.	TGCGCCAGCAGTGAGTCGAAACAGGACGGATACAATGAGCAGTTCTTC	CASSESKQDGYNEQFF
TRBV11-2	TRBJ2-7	.	.	TGTGCCAGCAGCTTAGATGGTTGGGCTGCCTCCTACGAGCAGTACTTC	CASSLDGWAASYEQYF
TRBV27	TRBJ2-7	few	.	TGTGCCAGCAGATCTAGGACGATACGCATACTGTGGGAGCAGTACTTC	CASRSRTIRILWEQYF
TRBV30	TRBJ1-3	.	.	TGTGCCTGGAGCAGGGGTGGAAACACCATATATTTT	CAWSRGGNTIYF
TRBV5-4	TRBJ2-7	.	.	TGTGCCAGCAGCCGGGGAGGCAATCAGGACTACGAGCAGTACTTC	CASSRGGNQDYEQYF
TRBV6-5	TRBJ2-7	.	.	TGCGCCAGCAGTGAATCAGCCTCCTACGAGCAGTACTTC	CASSESASYEQYF
TRBV18	TRBJ1-2	.	TRBD1	TGTGCCAGCTCACCGGGGACAGACCCTAACTATGGCTACACCTTC	CASSPGTDPNYGYTF
TRBV7-2	TRBJ2-1	.	.	TGTGCCAGCAGCTTAGGCCGGTCGGCTGGGGGGTCCTACAATGAGCAGTTCTTC	CASSLGRSAGGSYNEQFF
TRBV25-1	TRBJ1-1	.	.	TGTGCCAGCAGTGACGGGCACACTGAAGCTTTCTTT	CASSDGHTEAFF
TRBV19	TRBJ2-1	.	TRBD2	TGTGCCAGTCAGCCGGGACTAGCGGGGGCCCTAAGCTCCTACAATGAGCAGTTCTTC	CASQPGLAGALSSYNEQFF
TRBV18	TRBJ2-5	.	.	TGTGCCAGCTCACCACGGTCGGGATCCCAAGAGACCCAGTACTTC	CASSPRSGSQETQYF
TRBV5-4	TRBJ1-1	.	.	TGTGCCAGCAGCTTGGTTCCTGGGGGGGTTGGAGCTTTCTTT	CASSLVPGGVGAFF
TRBV13	TRBJ1-2	few	.	TGTGCCAGCAGCTTGGACGGGACTGCCCAACATGGCTACACCTTC	CASSLDGTAQHGYTF
TRBV2	TRBJ2-2	.	.	TGTGCCAGCCTCCTAGGGGAAGGGAACACCGGGGAGCTGTTTTTT	CASLLGEGNTGELFF